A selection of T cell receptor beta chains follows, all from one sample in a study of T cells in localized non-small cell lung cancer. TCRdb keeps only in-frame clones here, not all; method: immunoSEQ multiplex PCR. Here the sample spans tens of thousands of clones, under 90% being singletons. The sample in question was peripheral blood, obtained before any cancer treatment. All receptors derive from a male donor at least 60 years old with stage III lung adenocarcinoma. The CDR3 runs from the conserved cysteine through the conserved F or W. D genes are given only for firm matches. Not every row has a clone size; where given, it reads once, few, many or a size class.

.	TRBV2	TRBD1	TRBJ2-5	CATQGVYQETQYF	TGTGCCACCCAGGGGGTGTACCAAGAGACCCAGTACTTC
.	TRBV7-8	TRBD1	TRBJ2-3	CASTLQDRGLYF	TGTGCCAGCACACTCCAGGACAGGGGTTTGTATTTT
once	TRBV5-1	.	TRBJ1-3	CASSTGTGTSGNTIYF	TGCGCCAGCAGTACAGGAACAGGGACCTCTGGAAACACCATATATTTT
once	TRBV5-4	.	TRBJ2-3	CASSATGTDTQYF	TGTGCCAGCAGCGCTACAGGCACAGATACGCAGTATTTT
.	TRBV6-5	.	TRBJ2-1	CASSDAGSYNEQFF	TGTGCCAGCAGCGACGCGGGGTCCTACAATGAGCAGTTCTTC
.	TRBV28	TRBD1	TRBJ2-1	CASSSIAGTGGNEQFF	TGTGCCAGCAGTTCAATCGCGGGGACAGGGGGCAATGAGCAGTTCTTC
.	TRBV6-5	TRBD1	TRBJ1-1	CASSQGGRAFAEAFF	TGTGCCAGCAGTCAGGGGGGCCGGGCTTTTGCTGAAGCTTTCTTT
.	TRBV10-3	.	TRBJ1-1	CATLGQGTTEAFF	TGTGCCACCTTGGGCCAGGGTACCACTGAAGCTTTCTTT
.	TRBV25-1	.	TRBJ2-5	CASSESEAQETQYF	TGTGCCAGCAGTGAATCGGAGGCCCAGGAGACCCAGTACTTC
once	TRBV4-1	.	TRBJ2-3	CASSQGSGSLGTQYF	TGCGCCAGCAGCCAAGGCTCCGGGAGTCTTGGTACGCAGTATTTT
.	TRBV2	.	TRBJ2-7	CASSDGDNSYEQYF	TGTGCCAGCAGTGACGGGGACAACTCCTACGAGCAGTACTTC
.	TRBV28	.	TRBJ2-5	CASSLAGLYLQETQYF	TGTGCCAGCAGCCTTGCGGGACTTTACCTTCAAGAGACCCAGTACTTC
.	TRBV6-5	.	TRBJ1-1	CASRFGRQAFF	TGTGCCAGCAGGTTTGGACGACAAGCTTTCTTT
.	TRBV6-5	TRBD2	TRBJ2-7	CASRSPGGESYEQYF	TGTGCCAGCAGGTCCCCCGGGGGGGAGTCCTACGAGCAGTACTTC
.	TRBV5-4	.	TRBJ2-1	CASSLVGSSTNEQFF	TGTGCCAGCAGCTTGGTAGGGTCCAGTACCAATGAGCAGTTCTTC
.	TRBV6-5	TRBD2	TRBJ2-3	CASRDGLAGGDTQYF	TGTGCCAGCAGAGATGGACTAGCGGGGGGAGATACGCAGTATTTT
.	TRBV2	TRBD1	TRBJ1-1	CASGRAGGLNTEAFF	TGTGCCAGCGGGAGGGCAGGGGGACTTAACACTGAAGCTTTCTTT
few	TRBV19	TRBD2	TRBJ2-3	CASSMRFSGATDTQYF	TGTGCCAGTAGTATGCGGTTTAGCGGGGCCACAGATACGCAGTATTTT
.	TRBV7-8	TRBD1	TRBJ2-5	CASSRNPKGQSETQYF	TGTGCCAGCAGCCGAAATCCTAAGGGACAGTCGGAGACCCAGTACTTC
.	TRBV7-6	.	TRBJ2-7	CASSPGQTYEQYF	TGTGCCAGCAGCCCTGGACAGACCTACGAGCAGTACTTC